Below, 28 T cell receptor beta chains from the same sample are listed, as sequenced in a study of T-cell memory formation after mild COVID-19. TCRdb passed the 5' RACE reads through MiXCR, listing each CDR3 protein once. The repertoire has 400,000 to 500,000 distinct CDR3 sequences, 20% of them found once; the top ten carry 7.5% to 10%. Sequenced input: PBMCs or a T cell subset sorted from them (not recorded which). These receptors all stem from an adult woman who had mild COVID-19 (a few samples of this study predate the infection). Cell type and time point are not known.

V usage is TRBV7-6 and J usage is TRBJ2-7, with D unclear. Per germline, CDR1 SGHVS and CDR2 FNYEAQ. V was shortened by 0 bases and J by 12 bases, with 9 bases between the two germline ends. The CDR3 covers 11 residues. The CDR3 loop is CASSLAGLTYF. CDR3 DNA sequence: TGTGCCAGCAGCTTAGCAGGCCTTACGTACTTC.

This clonotype was observed a handful of times. V is TRBV7-6 and J is TRBJ2-1, with D perhaps matching TRBD1 (6 bases). The germline CDR1 and CDR2 sequences are SGHVS and FNYEAQ. The CDR3 length is 16 residues. V lost 5 bases and J lost 6, with 20 bases in between. The CDR3 region has the DNA TGTGCCAGCAGCCCCGCATCGAATAGAGGGGGCAATGAGCAGTTCTTC. Translated: CASSPASNRGGNEQFF.

There are a few counts of this clonotype. The chain recombines TRBV19 with TRBJ1-5; D is unclear. Trimming removed 2 bases at V and 3 bases at J, with 14 bases between. The germline gives CDR1 LNHDA, CDR2 SQIVND (reference sequence). The CDR3 runs 16 residues. CDR3 in amino acids: CASSIKGQTSNQPQHF. CDR3 nucleotide sequence: TGTGCCAGTAGTATAAAAGGGCAGACTTCCAATCAGCCCCAGCATTTT.

The CDR3 region has the DNA TGCGCCAGCAGCCAAGGGGACGGACAAGAGACCCAGTACTTC. It translates to CASSQGDGQETQYF. The J gene is TRBJ2-5, the V gene TRBV4-1; tentatively, D is TRBD1 or TRBD2 (5 bases each). The CDR3 has 14 residues. From germline, CDR1 is MGHRA and CDR2 YSYEKL. Trimming left V 1 base short and J 2 bases short, with 8 bases between.

This chain joins TRBV7-3 and TRBJ2-1; 8 bases align to TRBD1. CDR3 length: 12 amino acids. V was pared by 5 bases and J by 13 bases, with 7 bases of the junction left unmatched. CDR1 SGHTA and CDR2 FQGTGA come from the germline V gene. The CDR3 DNA is TGTGCCAGCAGCCCTGGACAGGGTATCCAGTTCTTC. Its protein product is CASSPGQGIQFF.

The rearrangement uses TRBV7-2 and TRBJ2-7, with TRBD2 matching over 10 bases. V was pared by 7 bases and J by 5 bases, with 8 bases of the junction left unmatched. The CDR3 spans 14 residues. Looked up from germline, CDR1 is SGHTA and CDR2 is FQGNSA. The CDR3 spells CASTRTLAGDEQYF. The CDR3 nucleotides are TGTGCCAGCACACGTACTCTAGCGGGAGACGAGCAGTACTTC.

This clonotype has just a few counts. This sequence joins TRBV3-1 and TRBJ1-5; tentative D call: TRBD1 (5 bases). The CDR3 length is 15 residues. V was pared by 3 bases and J by 3 bases, with 12 bases between. Germline V CDR1 and CDR2: LGHDT, YNNKEL (reference sequence). This CDR3 is CASSHGGRDNQPQHF. The CDR3 bases are TGTGCCAGCAGCCATGGGGGGAGGGACAATCAGCCCCAGCATTTT. The entire variable domain, with the rest obtained from reference TRBV3-1 and TRBJ1-5, is as follows: DTAVSQTPKYLVTQMGNDKSIKCEQNLGHDTMYWYKQDSKKFLKIMFSYNNKELIINETVPNRFSPKSPDKAHLNLHINSLELGDSAVYFCASSHGGRDNQPQHFGDGTRLSIL.

The genes are TRBV9 and TRBJ1-1; the D gene is possibly TRBD1 (6 bases). The germline gives CDR1 SGDLS, CDR2 YYNGEE. The CDR3 loop spans 13 amino acids. V lost 0 bases and J lost 6, with 9 bases in between. This chain's CDR3 is CASSVAGGAEAFF. In nucleotides, the CDR3 is TGTGCCAGCAGCGTAGCCGGGGGCGCTGAAGCTTTCTTT.

J is TRBJ2-1 and V is TRBV2, with 9 nucleotides matching TRBD2. CDR1 and CDR2 (germline): SNHLY, FYNNEI. With V trimmed by 3 bases and J by 10 bases, 13 bases remained unmatched. This CDR3 contains 16 residues. The CDR3 reads CASSDLPGLASGEQFF. DNA of the CDR3: TGTGCCAGCAGTGACCTACCGGGACTAGCATCCGGGGAGCAGTTCTTC. Looking up the rest from reference TRBV2 and TRBJ2-1 gives the full variable domain: EPEVTQTPSHQVTQMGQEVILRCVPISNHLYFYWYRQILGQKVEFLVSFYNNEISEKSEIFDDQFSVERPDGSNFTLKIRSTKLEDSAMYFCASSDLPGLASGEQFFGPGTRLTVL.

The rearrangement joins TRBV7-2 to TRBJ1-6; the match to TRBD1 covers 11 bases. CDR3 size: 16 residues. The V gene end was trimmed by 3 bases and the J gene end by 12 bases; junction bases not matched to a gene: 10. The germline V gene has CDR1 SGHTA and CDR2 FQGNSA. CDR3 loop: CASSFIRGQGAVPLHF. The CDR3 bases are TGTGCCAGCAGCTTTATTCGTGGACAGGGGGCTGTACCCCTCCACTTT.

V usage is TRBV3-1 and J usage is TRBJ1-2; D unresolved. CDR3 size: 13 residues. Germline V gene sequence: CDR1 LGHDT, CDR2 YNNKEL (reference sequence). The germline V and J ends were trimmed by 5 bases and 7 bases, with 14 bases remaining between them. CDR3: CASSGHGRSGYTF. CDR3 nucleotide sequence: TGTGCCAGCAGCGGTCACGGGAGAAGTGGCTACACCTTC.

This clonotype occurred many times. The CDR3 protein is CASSFDRRNEQFF. The CDR3 nucleotides are TGTGCCAGCAGCTTCGATCGCCGCAATGAGCAGTTCTTC. The V gene is TRBV7-3, the J gene TRBJ2-1; D is unclear. There are 13 residues in the CDR3. Trimming shortened V by 3 bases and J by 6 bases, and 9 bases separated the two germline ends. Germline V lookup: CDR1 SGHTA, CDR2 FQGTGA.

This clonotype was detected ten times or more. The V and J genes are TRBV12-3 or TRBV12-4 and TRBJ2-7; D is unclear. V was trimmed by 7 bases and J by 1 base, leaving 14 bases between them. This CDR3 comprises 14 residues. CDR3: CASTLLGSSYEQYF. CDR3 nucleotide sequence: TGTGCCAGCACCCTTTTAGGCAGTTCCTACGAGCAGTACTTC.

This clonotype was seen at least ten times. V gene TRBV7-2 combines with J gene TRBJ1-2; the D gene is possibly TRBD1 (6 bases). V was cut by 5 bases and J by 8 bases, with 21 bases left in between. The CDR3 length is 15 residues. CDR1 and CDR2 from the germline V gene are SGHTA and FQGNSA. CDR3 DNA sequence: TGTGCCAGCAGCCCCACTCTCGACAGGAGGGGCGGCTACACCTTC. It translates to CASSPTLDRRGGYTF.

This clonotype was counted between two and nine times. The chain joins TRBV5-1 to TRBJ2-3, with 10 bases matching TRBD2. Germline CDR1 reads SGHRS; CDR2 reads YFSETQ. With 0 bases clipped from V and 4 bases from J, the junction kept 11 bases outside the gene matches. The CDR3 spans 18 residues. The CDR3 nucleotides read TGCGCCAGCAGCTTGGGCCGTGGTCTAGCGGGGGCCTCAGATACGCAGTATTTT. Translated: CASSLGRGLAGASDTQYF.

This chain uses TRBV20-1 with TRBJ1-2, with D perhaps matching TRBD1 (5 bases). The CDR3 is 14 residues long. CDR1 DFQATT and CDR2 SNEGSKA come from the germline V gene (reference sequence). V lost 5 bases and J lost 2, with 15 bases in between. CDR3 DNA: TGCAGTGCTCCGGGGGAACCTCCGAACTATGGCTACACCTTC. This gives the protein CSAPGEPPNYGYTF.

This clonotype was seen a few times. The J gene is TRBJ1-5, the V gene TRBV20-1; 8 bases align to TRBD1. The CDR3 has 17 residues. Per the germline V gene, CDR1 is DFQATT and CDR2 is SNEGSKA (reference sequence). Trimming removed 5 bases from V and 0 bases from J; junction bases left unmatched: 12. Written as DNA, the CDR3 is TGCAGTGCTGCGATTCCTCCAGGGGGCCGTAGCAATCAGCCCCAGCATTTT. Its translation: CSAAIPPGGRSNQPQHF.

In this sample, this clonotype turned up many times. This sequence joins TRBV7-2 and TRBJ2-7, with 8 bases that match TRBD1. The germline V gene has CDR1 SGHTA and CDR2 FQGNSA. The V gene end was trimmed by 6 bases and the J gene end by 1 base; junction bases not matched to a gene: 5. This CDR3 contains 14 residues. The CDR3 DNA sequence: TGTGCCAGCAGTTTCGACAGGGGATCCTACGAGCAGTACTTC. This encodes CASSFDRGSYEQYF.

This chain uses TRBV14 with TRBJ2-1, with 9 bases aligning to TRBD2. J gave up 8 bases and V 4 bases, and 15 bases lay outside the gene matches. There are 17 residues in the CDR3. The germline V gene encodes CDR1 SGHDN and CDR2 FVKESK. This chain's CDR3 is CASSPPVGSGSFYEQFF. The DNA for the CDR3 is TGTGCCAGCAGCCCTCCAGTTGGTAGCGGGAGTTTTTATGAGCAGTTCTTC. The full variable domain, rest sourced from reference TRBV14 and TRBJ2-1, is EAGVTQFPSHSVIEKGQTVTLRCDPISGHDNLYWYRRVMGKEIKFLLHFVKESKQDESGMPNNRFLAERTGGTYSTLKVQPAELEDSGVYFCASSPPVGSGSFYEQFFGPGTRLTVL.

This clonotype was picked up a small number of times. The chain carries TRBV12-3 or TRBV12-4 and TRBJ2-4; tentative D call: TRBD1 (5 bases). The CDR3 covers 15 residues. Trimming shortened V by 1 base and J by 6 bases, and 13 bases separated the two germline ends. CDR3 sequence (DNA): TGTGCCAGCAGTTTAGGTCAGGGTTGGAGAAACATTCAGTACTTC. Amino acid sequence: CASSLGQGWRNIQYF.

This clonotype appeared a single time. This rearrangement joins TRBV5-4 to TRBJ2-1; the D gene is possibly TRBD1 (5 bases). Trimming shortened V by 3 bases and J by 8 bases, and 9 bases separated the two germline ends. CDR3 length: 12 amino acids. Germline V gives CDR1 SGHNT, CDR2 YYREEE (reference sequence). CDR3 region: CASSYGADEQFF. The CDR3 coding sequence is TGTGCCAGCAGCTATGGGGCCGATGAGCAGTTCTTC.

This chain connects TRBV5-1 to TRBJ1-1; TRBD1 matches at 7 bases. With V trimmed by 4 bases and J by 5 bases, 11 bases remained unmatched. This CDR3 is 15 amino acids long. The V gene's germline CDR1 is SGHRS and CDR2 YFSETQ. The CDR3 DNA follows: TGCGCCAGCAGCCCCGAGGGACAGACAGGAACTGAAGCTTTCTTT. Encoded protein: CASSPEGQTGTEAFF.

This clonotype was seen a handful of times. The chain is built from TRBV6-5 and TRBJ2-3, with TRBD2 as a possible D gene (5 bases). In germline, CDR1 is MNHEY, CDR2 SVGAGI. With 7 bases removed from V and 6 bases from J, the gap between germline ends came to 5 bases. The CDR3 is 10 amino acids. Here the CDR3 reads CASTGDTQYF. As DNA, the CDR3 is TGTGCCAGCACGGGGGATACGCAGTATTTT.

V and J are TRBV7-9 and TRBJ2-7; no reliable D call. Germline CDR1 is SEHNR and CDR2 is FQNEAQ (reference sequence). This CDR3 spans 13 amino acids. V gave up 2 bases and J gave up 2 bases, with 7 bases separating them. The CDR3 nucleotides read TGTGCCAGCAGCTTAAGGGTAACCTACGAGCAGTACTTC. Encoded protein: CASSLRVTYEQYF.

This clonotype was seen a handful of times. The rearrangement links TRBV24-1 to TRBJ2-2; D not resolved. V lost 4 bases and J lost 3, with 8 bases in between. The CDR3 totals 14 residues. CDR1 is KGHDR, CDR2 SFDVKD, per germline. The chain's CDR3 is CATSDHTYTGELFF. DNA of the CDR3: TGTGCCACCAGTGACCACACGTACACCGGGGAGCTGTTTTTT.

This sequence joins TRBV21-1 and TRBJ2-1; the DNA was not used to check the table's D call, TRBD1. TRBV21-1 is a pseudogene segment. The CDR3 loop spans 23 amino acids. CDR3 region: CASSKPRALLRDTEFRSYNEQFF. The CDR3 DNA follows: TGTGCCAGCAGCAAACCCCGCGCTCTGCTCCGGGACACCGAATTCCGCTCCTACAATGAGCAGTTCTTC.

The chain uses TRBV20-1 and TRBJ2-1; either TRBD1 or TRBD2 may fit D (6 bases each). V lost 1 base, J lost 5 bases, and 18 bases lay in between. Germline V gene lookup returns CDR1 DFQATT and CDR2 SNEGSKA (reference sequence). This CDR3 is 16 amino acids long. DNA for the CDR3: TGCAGTGCTAGAGCACTTATCGCGGGACAAAACAATGAGCAGTTCTTC. It encodes CSARALIAGQNNEQFF.

This clonotype was counted a few times. V and J are TRBV12-3 or TRBV12-4 and TRBJ2-2; 9 bases match TRBD2. The CDR3 consists of 16 residues. Trimming at V came to 3 bases and at J to 4 bases, leaving 6 bases not matched to a gene. The DNA of the CDR3 is TGTGCCAGCAGTTTCGGGCGGGGGGGCCGCACCGGGGAGCTGTTTTTT. Its translation is CASSFGRGGRTGELFF.